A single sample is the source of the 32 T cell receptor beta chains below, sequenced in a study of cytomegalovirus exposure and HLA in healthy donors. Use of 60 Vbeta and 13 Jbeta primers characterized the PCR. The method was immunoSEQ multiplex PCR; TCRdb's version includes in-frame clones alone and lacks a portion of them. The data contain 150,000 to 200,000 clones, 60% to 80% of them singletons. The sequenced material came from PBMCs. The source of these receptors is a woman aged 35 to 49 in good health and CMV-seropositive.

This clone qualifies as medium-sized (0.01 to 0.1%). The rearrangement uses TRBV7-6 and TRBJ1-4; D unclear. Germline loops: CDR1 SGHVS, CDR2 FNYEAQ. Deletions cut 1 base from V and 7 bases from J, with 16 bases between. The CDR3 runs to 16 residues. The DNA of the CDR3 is TGTGCCAGCAGCTTAGGCGCCCCATCCCTCGGTGAAAAACTGTTTTTT. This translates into CASSLGAPSLGEKLFF.

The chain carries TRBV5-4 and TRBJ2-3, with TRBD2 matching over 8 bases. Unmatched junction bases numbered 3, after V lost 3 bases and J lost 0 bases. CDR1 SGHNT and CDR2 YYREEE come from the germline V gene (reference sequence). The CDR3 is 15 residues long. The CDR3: CASSSGGASTDTQYF. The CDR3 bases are TGTGCCAGCAGCTCCGGGGGGGCTAGCACAGATACGCAGTATTTT.

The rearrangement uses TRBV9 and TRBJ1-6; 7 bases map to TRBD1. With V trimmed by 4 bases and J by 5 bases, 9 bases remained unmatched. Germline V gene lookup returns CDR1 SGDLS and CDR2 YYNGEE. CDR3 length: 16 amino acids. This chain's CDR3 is CASSIHGQENNSPLHF. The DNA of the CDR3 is TGTGCCAGCAGCATCCACGGACAGGAGAATAATTCACCCCTCCACTTT.

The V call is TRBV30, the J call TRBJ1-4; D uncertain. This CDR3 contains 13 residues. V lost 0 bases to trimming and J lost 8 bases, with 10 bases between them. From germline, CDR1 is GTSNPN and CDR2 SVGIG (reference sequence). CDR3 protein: CAWSVLAGEKLFF. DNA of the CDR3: TGTGCCTGGAGTGTACTGGCAGGCGAAAAACTGTTTTTT.

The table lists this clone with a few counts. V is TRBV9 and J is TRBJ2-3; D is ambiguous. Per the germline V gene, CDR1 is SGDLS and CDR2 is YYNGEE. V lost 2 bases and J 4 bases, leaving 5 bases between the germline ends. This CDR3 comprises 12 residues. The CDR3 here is CASSVSADTQYF. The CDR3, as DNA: TGTGCCAGCAGCGTTTCGGCAGATACGCAGTATTTT.

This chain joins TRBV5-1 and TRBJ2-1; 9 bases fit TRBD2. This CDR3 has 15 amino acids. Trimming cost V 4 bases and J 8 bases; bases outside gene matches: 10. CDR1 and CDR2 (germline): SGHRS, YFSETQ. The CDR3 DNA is TGCGCCAGCAGCCTGACTAGCGGCAAAGCCCATGAGCAGTTCTTC. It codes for CASSLTSGKAHEQFF. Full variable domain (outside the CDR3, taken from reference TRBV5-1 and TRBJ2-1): KAGVTQTPRYLIKTRGQQVTLSCSPISGHRSVSWYQQTPGQGLQFLFEYFSETQRNKGNFPGRFSGRQFSNSRSEMNVSTLELGDSALYLCASSLTSGKAHEQFFGPGTRLTVL.

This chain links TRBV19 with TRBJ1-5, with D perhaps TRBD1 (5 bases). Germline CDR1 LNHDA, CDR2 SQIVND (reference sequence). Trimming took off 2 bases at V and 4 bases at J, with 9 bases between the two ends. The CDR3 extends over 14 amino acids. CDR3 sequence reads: CASSISGFNQPQHF. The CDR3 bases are TGTGCCAGTAGTATATCAGGGTTTAATCAGCCCCAGCATTTT. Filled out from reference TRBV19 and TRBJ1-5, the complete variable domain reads DGGITQSPKYLFRKEGQNVTLSCEQNLNHDAMYWYRQDPGQGLRLIYYSQIVNDFQKGDIAEGYSVSREKKESFPLTVTSAQKNPTAFYLCASSISGFNQPQHFGDGTRLSIL.

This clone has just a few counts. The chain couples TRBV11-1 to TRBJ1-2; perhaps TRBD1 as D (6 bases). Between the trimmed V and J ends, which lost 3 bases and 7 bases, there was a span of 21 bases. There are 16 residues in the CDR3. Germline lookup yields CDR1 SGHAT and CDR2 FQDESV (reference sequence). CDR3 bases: TGTGCCAGCAGCTTCAATGCGTACAGGGACGAGACTGGCTACACCTTC. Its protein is CASSFNAYRDETGYTF.

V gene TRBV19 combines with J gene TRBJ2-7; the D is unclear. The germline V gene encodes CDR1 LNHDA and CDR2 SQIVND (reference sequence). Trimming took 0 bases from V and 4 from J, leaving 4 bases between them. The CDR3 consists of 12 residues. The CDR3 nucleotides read TGTGCCAGTAGTATAGATCTATACGAGCAGTACTTC. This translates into CASSIDLYEQYF.

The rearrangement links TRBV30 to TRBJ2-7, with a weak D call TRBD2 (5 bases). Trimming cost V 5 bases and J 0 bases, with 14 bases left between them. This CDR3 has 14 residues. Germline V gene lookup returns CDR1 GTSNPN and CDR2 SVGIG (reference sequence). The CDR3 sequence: CAWASGIISYEQYF. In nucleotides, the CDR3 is TGTGCCTGGGCCTCGGGGATTATCTCCTACGAGCAGTACTTC.

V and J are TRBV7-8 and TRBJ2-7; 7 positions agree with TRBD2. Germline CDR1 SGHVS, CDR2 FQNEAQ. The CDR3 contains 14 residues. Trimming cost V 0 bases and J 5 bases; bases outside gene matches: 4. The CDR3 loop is CASSLAAGANEQYF. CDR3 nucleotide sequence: TGTGCCAGCAGCTTAGCCGCGGGAGCCAACGAGCAGTACTTC.

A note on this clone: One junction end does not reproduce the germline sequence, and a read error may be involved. The CDR3 protein is CASSYGLAGDAQYF. The CDR3 DNA follows: TGTGCCAGCAGCTACGGACTAGCGGGAGATGCGCAGTATTTT. This chain joins TRBV2 and TRBJ2-3, with TRBD2 matching over 13 bases. The length of the CDR3 is 14 residues. Germline lookup yields CDR1 SNHLY and CDR2 FYNNEI.

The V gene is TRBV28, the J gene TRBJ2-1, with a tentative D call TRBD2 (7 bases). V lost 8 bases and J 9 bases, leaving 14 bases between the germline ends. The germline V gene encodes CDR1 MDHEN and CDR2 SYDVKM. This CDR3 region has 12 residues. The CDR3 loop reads CASAGRGFEQFF. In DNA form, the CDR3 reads TGTGCCAGCGCTGGGAGGGGGTTTGAGCAGTTCTTC.

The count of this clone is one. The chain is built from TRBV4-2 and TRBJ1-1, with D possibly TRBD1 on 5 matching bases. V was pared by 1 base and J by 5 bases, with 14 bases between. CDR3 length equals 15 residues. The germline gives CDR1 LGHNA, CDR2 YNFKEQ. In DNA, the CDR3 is TGTGCCAGCAGCCAAGTTCTGGGGGGTAATACTGAAGCTTTCTTT. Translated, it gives CASSQVLGGNTEAFF.

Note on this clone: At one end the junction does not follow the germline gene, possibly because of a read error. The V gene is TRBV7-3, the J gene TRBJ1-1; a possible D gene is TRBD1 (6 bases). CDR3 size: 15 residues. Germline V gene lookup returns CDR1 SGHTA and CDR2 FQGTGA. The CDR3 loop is CASSPGDTGNAEAFF. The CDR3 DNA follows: TGTGCCAGCAGCCCCGGGGACACGGGGAACGCTGAAGCTTTCTTT. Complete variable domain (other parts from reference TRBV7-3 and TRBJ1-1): GAGVSQTPSNKVTEKGKYVELRCDPISGHTALYWYRQSLGQGPEFLIYFQGTGAADDSGLPNDRFFAVRPEGSVSTLKIQRTERGDSAVYLCASSPGDTGNAEAFFGQGTRLTVV.

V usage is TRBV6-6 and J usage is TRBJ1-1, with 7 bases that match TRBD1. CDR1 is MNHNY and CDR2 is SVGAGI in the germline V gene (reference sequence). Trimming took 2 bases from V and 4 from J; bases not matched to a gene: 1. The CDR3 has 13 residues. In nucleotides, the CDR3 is TGTGCCAGCAGTTACGACAGGGTCACTGAAGCTTTCTTT. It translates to CASSYDRVTEAFF.

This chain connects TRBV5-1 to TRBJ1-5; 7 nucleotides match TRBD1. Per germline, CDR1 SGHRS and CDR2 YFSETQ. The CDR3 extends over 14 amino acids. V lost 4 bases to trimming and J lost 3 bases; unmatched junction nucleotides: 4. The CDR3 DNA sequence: TGCGCCAGCAGCCAAGGACAGGACAATCAGCCCCAGCATTTT. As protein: CASSQGQDNQPQHF.

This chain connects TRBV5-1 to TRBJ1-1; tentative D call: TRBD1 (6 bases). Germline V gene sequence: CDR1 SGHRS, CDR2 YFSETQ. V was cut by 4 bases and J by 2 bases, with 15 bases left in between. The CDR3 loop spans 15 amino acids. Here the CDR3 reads CASSPLGTFNTEAFF. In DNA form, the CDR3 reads TGCGCCAGCAGCCCCCTCGGGACATTTAACACTGAAGCTTTCTTT.

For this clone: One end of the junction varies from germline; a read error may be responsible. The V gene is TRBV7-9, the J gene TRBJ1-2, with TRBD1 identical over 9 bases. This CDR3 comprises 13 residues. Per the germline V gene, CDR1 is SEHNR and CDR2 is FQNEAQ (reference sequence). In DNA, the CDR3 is TGTGTCAGCAGCACTGGACAGGGGAATGGCTACACCTTC. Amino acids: CVSSTGQGNGYTF.

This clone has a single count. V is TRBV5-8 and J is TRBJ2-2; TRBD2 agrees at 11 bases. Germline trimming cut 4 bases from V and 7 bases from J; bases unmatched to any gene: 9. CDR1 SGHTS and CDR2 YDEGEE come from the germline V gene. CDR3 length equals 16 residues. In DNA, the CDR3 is TGTGCCAGCAGCAGGGGACTAGCGGCGGGAGGCGGGGAGCTGTTTTTT. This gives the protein CASSRGLAAGGGELFF.

This chain's CDR3 is CASSLGTGGARTEAFF. The CDR3 DNA follows: TGCGCCAGCAGCCTCGGGACAGGGGGCGCGAGAACTGAAGCTTTCTTT. The rearrangement links TRBV5-1 to TRBJ1-1; 12 positions agree with TRBD1. CDR1 is SGHRS, CDR2 YFSETQ, per germline. The CDR3 has 16 amino acids. V was clipped by 4 bases and J by 5 bases; unmatched bases: 9.

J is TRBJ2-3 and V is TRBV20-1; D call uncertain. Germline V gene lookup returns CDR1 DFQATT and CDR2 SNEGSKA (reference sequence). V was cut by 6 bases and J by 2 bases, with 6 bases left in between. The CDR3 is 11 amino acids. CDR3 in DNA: TGCAGTGCCGGGTTCACAGATACGCAGTATTTT. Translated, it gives CSAGFTDTQYF.

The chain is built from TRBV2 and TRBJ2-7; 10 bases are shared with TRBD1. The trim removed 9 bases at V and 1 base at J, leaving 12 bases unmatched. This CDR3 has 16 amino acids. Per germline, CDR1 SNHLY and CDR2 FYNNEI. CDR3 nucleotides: TGTGCCAGTATGATCCTCGGGACAGGGGCGTCCTACGAGCAGTACTTC. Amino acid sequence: CASMILGTGASYEQYF. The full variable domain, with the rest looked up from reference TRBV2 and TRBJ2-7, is EPEVTQTPSHQVTQMGQEVILRCVPISNHLYFYWYRQILGQKVEFLVSFYNNEISEKSEIFDDQFSVERPDGSNFTLKIRSTKLEDSAMYFCASMILGTGASYEQYFGPGTRLTVT.

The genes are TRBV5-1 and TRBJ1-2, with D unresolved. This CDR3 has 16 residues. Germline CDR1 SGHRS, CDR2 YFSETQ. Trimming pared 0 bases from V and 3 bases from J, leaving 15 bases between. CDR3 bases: TGCGCCAGCAGCTTGGTGGTGGTTGGGCCCGACTATGGCTACACCTTC. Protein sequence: CASSLVVVGPDYGYTF.

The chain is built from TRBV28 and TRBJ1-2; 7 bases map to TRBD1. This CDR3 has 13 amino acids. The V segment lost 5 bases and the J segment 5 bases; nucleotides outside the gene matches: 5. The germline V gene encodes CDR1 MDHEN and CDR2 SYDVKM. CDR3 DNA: TGTGCCAGCAGTCCTGGACAGGATTATGGCTACACCTTC. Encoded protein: CASSPGQDYGYTF.

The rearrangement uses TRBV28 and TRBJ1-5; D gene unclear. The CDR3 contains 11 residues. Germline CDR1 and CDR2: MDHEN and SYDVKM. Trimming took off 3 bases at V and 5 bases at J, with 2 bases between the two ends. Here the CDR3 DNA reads TGTGCCAGCAGTTTCGATCAGCCCCAGCATTTT. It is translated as CASSFDQPQHF.

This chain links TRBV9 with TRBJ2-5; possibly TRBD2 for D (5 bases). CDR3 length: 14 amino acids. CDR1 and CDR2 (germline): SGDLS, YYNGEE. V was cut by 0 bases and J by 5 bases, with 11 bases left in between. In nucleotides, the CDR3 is TGTGCCAGCAGCGTAGACGGGAACGGGGAGACCCAGTACTTC. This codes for CASSVDGNGETQYF.

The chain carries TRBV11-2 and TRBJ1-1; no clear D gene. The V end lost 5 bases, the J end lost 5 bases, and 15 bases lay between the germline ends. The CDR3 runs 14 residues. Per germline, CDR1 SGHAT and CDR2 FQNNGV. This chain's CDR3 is CASSQTGGQTEAFF. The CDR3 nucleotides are TGTGCCAGCAGCCAGACGGGAGGTCAAACTGAAGCTTTCTTT.

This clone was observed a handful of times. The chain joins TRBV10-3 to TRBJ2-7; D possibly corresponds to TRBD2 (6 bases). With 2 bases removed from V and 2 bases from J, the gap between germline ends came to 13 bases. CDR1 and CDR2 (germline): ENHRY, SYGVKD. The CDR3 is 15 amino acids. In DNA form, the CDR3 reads TGTGCCATCAGTGAGGGGAGGTCAGTGCCCTACGAGCAGTACTTC. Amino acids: CAISEGRSVPYEQYF.

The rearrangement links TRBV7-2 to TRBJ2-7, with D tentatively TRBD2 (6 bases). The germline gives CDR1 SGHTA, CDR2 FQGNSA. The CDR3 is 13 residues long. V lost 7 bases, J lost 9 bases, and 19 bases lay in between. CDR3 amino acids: CASTLAGGPGQYF. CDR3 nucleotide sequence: TGTGCCAGCACCCTAGCCGGGGGACCCGGGCAGTACTTC.

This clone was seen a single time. The CDR3 nucleotides read TGTGCCAGCAGTTTGGGGCTGCTGAACACTGAAGCTTTCTTT. It yields the protein CASSLGLLNTEAFF. The chain links TRBV28 to TRBJ1-1; D perhaps matches TRBD1 (5 bases). V gave up 3 bases and J gave up 0 bases, with 8 bases separating them. The CDR3 runs 14 residues. Germline loops: CDR1 MDHEN, CDR2 SYDVKM.

The CDR3 here is CASSLGTGNQPQHF. In nucleotides, the CDR3 is TGTGCCAGCAGCTTGGGGACAGGCAATCAGCCCCAGCATTTT. The J gene is TRBJ1-5, the V gene TRBV7-8; TRBD1 agrees at 7 bases. J was trimmed by 2 bases and V by 3 bases; bases with no gene match: 1. Germline V gene data show CDR1 as SGHVS and CDR2 as FQNEAQ. The CDR3 is made up of 14 amino acids.